This TCR beta chain was captured by sequencing in a study of cytotoxic CD8 clonotypes in ibrutinib-treated CLL. Looking at the study overall: The group held some ten relapsed/refractory and 15 treatment-naive patients, with under 18 IGHV unmutated. Partial response was seen in 24 patients and complete response in 2; after median about 70 months, about 14 stayed remitted, around twelve progressed.

Study observations and caveats: Public clonotypes, an uncommon group, contracted or remained stable on treatment.

Remarks on this clone: What it binds is unknown.

The table came from immunoSEQ multiplex PCR; TCRdb's copy has only in-frame clones and leaves some out. The data hold about 19,000 clones, with 81% observed a single time. V was pared by 6 bases and J by 1 base, with 7 bases of the junction left unmatched. CDR1 and CDR2 (germline): MNHEY, SVGAGI. The CDR3 runs 15 residues. The chain joins TRBV6-5 to TRBJ1-1; 8 nucleotides align to TRBD1. The receptor was derived from a human donor with chronic lymphocytic leukemia. This sample comprised PBMCs, obtained before ibrutinib treatment. CDR3 region: CASSPHTGGNTEAFF. The CDR3, as DNA: TGTGCCAGCAGCCCACACACAGGGGGGAACACTGAAGCTTTCTTT.